These 23 T cell receptor beta chains were all obtained from the same sample, sequenced in a study of T cell clonality in common variable immunodeficiency. Overall study results and limits: In common variable immunodeficiency, TCR beta chains reportedly carried fewer deletions and N-nucleotide insertions.

No antigen has been assigned to these receptors. This table comes from immunoSEQ multiplex PCR, and its TCRdb copy is limited to in-frame clones, with some not included. This sample comprises about 31,000 clones, none seen once only. Sequencing input: peripheral blood mononuclear cells. The receptors stem from a human donor with common variable immunodeficiency.

This clone turned up a few times. Possible read error: a much larger clone is one base away. The CDR3 is cut off 3 residues early in the read; its end comes from the germline J gene. The chain links TRBV11-3 to TRBJ2-1, with TRBD2 matching 12 bases. Trimming took 5 bases from V and 8 from J; bases not matched to a gene: 7. CDR3 length: 15 amino acids. The germline V gene has CDR1 SGHNT and CDR2 YENEEA. The part of the CDR3 DNA that was read is TGTGCCAGCAGCCCCAGGACTAGCGGGACCTATGAG. This translates into CASSPRTSGTYE. The CDR3 in its entirety is CASSPRTSGTYEQFF.

In the case of this clone: The sequence runs out 3 residues before the end of the CDR3; the remainder is reconstructed from the germline J gene. This chain uses TRBV7-2 with TRBJ2-7; 9 bases line up with TRBD2. Looked up from germline, CDR1 is SGHTA and CDR2 is FQGNSA. The CDR3 totals 15 residues. The junction had 5 bases not matched to a gene; V was cut back by 4 bases and J by 1 base. This CDR3 is CASSSRLAASYEQYF. CDR3 DNA, as far as it was read: TGTGCCAGCAGCTCTAGACTAGCGGCATCCTACGAG.

This clone has at least ten counts. The read ends 3 residues shy of where the CDR3 ends; the end is completed using the germline J gene. V gene TRBV20-1 combines with J gene TRBJ2-7, with D possibly matching TRBD1 (5 bases). This CDR3 has 13 residues. Germline CDR1 reads DFQATT; CDR2 reads SNEGSKA (reference sequence). V lost 3 bases and J lost 4, with 13 bases in between. CDR3 protein: CSARKTESYEQYF. The part of the CDR3 DNA that was read is TGCAGTGCTAGGAAGACAGAAAGTTACGAG.

This clone was picked up a small number of times. The read ends 3 residues early relative to the CDR3; the germline J gene fills the gap. The rearrangement joins TRBV7-2 to TRBJ2-3, with D unclear. The germline gives CDR1 SGHTA, CDR2 FQGNSA. This CDR3 is built from 14 residues. Trimming pared 0 bases from V and 2 bases from J, leaving 6 bases between. Incomplete CDR3 DNA: TGTGCCAGCAGCTTAGCAATTAACACAGATACG. Translation gives CASSLAINTDT. The entire CDR3 is CASSLAINTDTQYF.

This clone was detected ten times or more. The sequenced fragment ends 3 residues before the CDR3 boundary, so the rest is inferred from the germline J gene. The rearrangement uses TRBV7-3 and TRBJ1-1; TRBD1 matches at 12 bases. The length of the CDR3 is 15 residues. The trim removed 4 bases at V and 5 bases at J, leaving 5 bases unmatched. CDR1 is SGHTA, CDR2 FQGTGA, per germline. The covered CDR3 bases are TGTGCCAGCAGCTCGGGACAGGGGGCAGGTACTGAA. Translating it yields CASSSGQGAGTE. Given in full, the CDR3 is CASSSGQGAGTEAFF.

Concerning this clone itself: The CDR3 is cut off 3 residues early in the read; its end comes from the germline J gene. The chain has TRBV6-1 and TRBJ2-7; D is perhaps TRBD1 (6 bases). The CDR3 is 13 residues long. Between the trimmed V and J ends, which lost 3 bases and 2 bases, there was a span of 8 bases. Germline V gene data show CDR1 as MNHNS and CDR2 as SASEGT. CDR3 DNA, as far as it was read: TGTGCCAGCAGTGAGGACAGTGCCTACGAG. Amino acid sequence: CASSEDSAYE. The CDR3 in its entirety is CASSEDSAYEQYF.

Ten or more counts support this clone. The DNA ends 3 residues before the CDR3 does, and the rest of the CDR3 is filled in from the germline J gene. V gene TRBV24-1 combines with J gene TRBJ2-1; TRBD2 matches 12 bases. V lost 0 bases and J lost 8; bases outside the gene matches: 4. Germline CDR1 and CDR2: KGHDR and SFDVKD. CDR3 size: 16 residues. The DNA read from the CDR3 is TGTGCCACCAGTGATTTGTATGCTAGCGGGAGGGATGAG. As protein: CATSDLYASGRDE. The CDR3, in full, reads CATSDLYASGRDEQFF.

As regards this clone: The read finishes 3 residues shy of the CDR3 end, and the germline J gene is used to complete it. The rearrangement links TRBV7-2 to TRBJ2-1; TRBD1 or TRBD2 may be the D gene (5 bases each). The CDR3 spans 13 residues. Trimming took off 5 bases at V and 9 bases at J, with 14 bases between the two ends. From germline, CDR1 is SGHTA and CDR2 FQGNSA. CDR3 DNA (partial): TGTGCCAGCAGCGAGGGGCTAGTCTCTGAG. Its protein product is CASSEGLVSE. The CDR3 as a whole reads CASSEGLVSEQFF.

This clone was observed a handful of times. The CDR3 end lies 3 residues beyond the end of the read and is filled in from the germline J gene. This rearrangement joins TRBV7-8 to TRBJ1-2, with TRBD1 identical over 7 bases. This CDR3 comprises 15 residues. Trimming at V came to 2 bases and at J to 4 bases, leaving 7 bases not matched to a gene. Germline CDR1 SGHVS, CDR2 FQNEAQ. Incomplete CDR3 DNA: TGTGCCAGCAGCTTAAGACAGGGCACCGTCTATGGC. Translation: CASSLRQGTVYG. The CDR3 as a whole reads CASSLRQGTVYGYTF.

This clone was seen a handful of times. Only one base separates this from a far larger clonotype, so it likely reflects a read error. The read stops 3 residues short of the end of the CDR3; the missing end is completed from the germline J gene. Other nucleotide sequences from this sample produce the same CDR3. This rearrangement joins TRBV7-2 to TRBJ2-1, with 7 bases matching TRBD1. The V gene's germline CDR1 is SGHTA and CDR2 FQGNSA. V shed 5 bases and J 8 bases; nucleotides not matched to a gene: 3. The CDR3 has 12 residues. CDR3: CASSAQGDEQFF. The CDR3 bases that were read are TGTGCCAGCAGCGCTCAGGGGGATGAG.

With respect to this clone: The read falls 3 residues short of the CDR3 end, and the missing part is taken from the germline J gene. V usage is TRBV30 and J usage is TRBJ2-5; D is possibly TRBD2 (6 bases). Germline CDR1 and CDR2: GTSNPN and SVGIG (reference sequence). This CDR3 has 13 amino acids. The V and J ends lost 0 bases and 6 bases respectively, with 11 bases between them. CDR3 protein: CAWSVQAGKTQYF. Incomplete CDR3 DNA: TGTGCCTGGAGTGTACAGGCGGGGAAGACC.

Concerning this clone: The CDR3 end lies 3 residues beyond the end of the read and is filled in from the germline J gene. This chain links TRBV7-2 with TRBJ2-7; 9 positions agree with TRBD1. This CDR3 is built from 15 residues. Per germline, CDR1 SGHTA and CDR2 FQGNSA. With V trimmed by 5 bases and J by 4 bases, 9 bases remained unmatched. The sequenced part of the CDR3 DNA is TGTGCCAGCAGCCGAACCGGGACAGGGCAATACGAG. Translated: CASSRTGTGQYE. The full CDR3 protein reads CASSRTGTGQYEQYF.

Turning to this clone: Sequencing ends 3 residues short of the CDR3 end; the germline J gene provides the rest. The chain employs TRBV19 and TRBJ2-7, with TRBD2 matching 8 bases. V shed 6 bases and J 3 bases; nucleotides not matched to a gene: 7. The CDR3 spans 14 residues. CDR1 and CDR2 (germline): LNHDA, SQIVND (reference sequence). CDR3 residues: CASRRSGSGYEQYF. Incomplete CDR3 DNA: TGTGCCAGTAGACGGAGCGGGAGTGGCTACGAG.

In this sample, this clone turned up a few times. The read ends 3 residues before the CDR3 terminus; that terminus is restored from the germline J gene. The V gene is TRBV20-1, the J gene TRBJ2-3; 14 bases map to TRBD2. The V gene end was trimmed by 4 bases and the J gene end by 3 bases; junction bases not matched to a gene: 9. This CDR3 is built from 17 residues. CDR1 and CDR2 from the germline V gene are DFQATT and SNEGSKA (reference sequence). The sequenced part of the CDR3 DNA is TGCAGTGCTACGGGACTAGCGGGAGTCGGGGTTACAGATACG. This gives the protein CSATGLAGVGVTDT. In full, the CDR3 reads CSATGLAGVGVTDTQYF.

This clone was counted between two and nine times. The read ends 3 residues early relative to the CDR3; the germline J gene fills the gap. This chain connects TRBV6-4 to TRBJ2-7; a possible D gene is TRBD1 (6 bases). The CDR3 has 14 amino acids. Germline V gives CDR1 MRHNA, CDR2 SNTAGT. Between the trimmed V and J ends, which lost 5 bases and 3 bases, there was a span of 14 bases. Here the CDR3 reads CASSRRTEIYEQYF. CDR3 DNA (partial): TGTGCCAGCAGTAGGCGGACAGAGATCTACGAG.

This clone showed up many times. The CDR3 end is not reached by the read, which stops 3 residues before it; the germline J gene fills it in. The chain uses TRBV10-3 and TRBJ2-1, with a tentative D call TRBD2 (5 bases). Per germline, CDR1 ENHRY and CDR2 SYGVKD. This CDR3 region has 15 residues. V was cut by 3 bases and J by 1 base, with 10 bases left in between. CDR3 sequence: CAISDISGSYNEQFF. The covered CDR3 bases are TGTGCCATCAGTGATATCAGCGGATCCTACAATGAG.

The table lists this clone with many counts. The sequence runs out 3 residues before the end of the CDR3; the remainder is reconstructed from the germline J gene. The V call is TRBV7-2, the J call TRBJ1-6, with a tentative D call TRBD1 (6 bases). Germline-derived CDR1 and CDR2 are SGHTA and FQGNSA. The ends were cut back, 8 bases at V and 10 bases at J, with 18 bases in the middle. The CDR3 totals 14 residues. CDR3 DNA (partial): TGTGCCAGCCGGTCTCGCGGGACACCGTCACCC. It yields the protein CASRSRGTPSP. The CDR3 as a whole reads CASRSRGTPSPLHF.

This clone was observed a handful of times. The CDR3 extends 3 residues past the end of the read, so its final part is completed from the germline J gene. The V gene is TRBV29-1, the J gene TRBJ2-7; D might be TRBD1 (5 bases). The germline CDR1 and CDR2 sequences are SQVTM and ANQGSEA. Trimming cost V 4 bases and J 0 bases, with 10 bases left between them. This CDR3 spans 13 amino acids. CDR3 loop: CSVGRASSYEQYF. CDR3 bases read: TGCAGCGTTGGCAGGGCTAGCTCCTACGAG.

This clone was picked up a small number of times. The read terminates 3 residues before the CDR3 end, so the remaining end is supplied by the germline J gene. This chain joins TRBV11-3 and TRBJ2-7, with D maybe TRBD1 (5 bases). CDR1 is SGHNT and CDR2 is YENEEA in the germline V gene. Between the trimmed V and J ends, which lost 1 base and 0 bases, there was a span of 7 bases. The CDR3 loop spans 14 amino acids. CDR3 in amino acids: CASSLVQGSYEQYF. CDR3 bases read: TGTGCCAGCAGCTTAGTTCAGGGCTCCTACGAG.

This clone appeared many times. With the read ending 3 residues before the CDR3 end, the germline J gene is used to fill in that end. This chain connects TRBV7-2 to TRBJ2-1; no clear D gene. The CDR3 consists of 14 residues. Germline V gives CDR1 SGHTA, CDR2 FQGNSA. Trimming took off 2 bases at V and 6 bases at J, with 11 bases between the two ends. The sequenced part of the CDR3 DNA is TGTGCCAGCAGCTTATTTGGGCCCCTCAATGAG. Its protein product is CASSLFGPLNE. In full, the CDR3 is CASSLFGPLNEQFF.

This clone was observed a few times. Coverage ceases 3 residues before the CDR3 finishes, and the germline J gene fills in the end. The V call is TRBV7-3, the J call TRBJ2-3, with 9 nucleotides matching TRBD1. Germline CDR1 SGHTA, CDR2 FQGTGA. The CDR3 contains 15 residues. Germline trimming cut 5 bases from V and 0 bases from J; bases unmatched to any gene: 3. CDR3 DNA, as far as it was read: TGTGCCAGCAGCACACAGGGGGCGAGCACAGATACG. It specifies CASSTQGASTDT. The entire CDR3 is CASSTQGASTDTQYF.

This clone was seen more than once but under ten times. Only one base separates this from a far larger clonotype, so it likely reflects a read error. The read comes to an end 3 residues before the CDR3 does, leaving the germline J gene to fill in the end. The V and J genes are TRBV18 and TRBJ2-4; TRBD1 agrees at 8 bases. CDR1 is KGHSH and CDR2 is LQKENI in the germline V gene. The CDR3 loop spans 15 amino acids. The CDR3 reads CASSSLQGGDQPQYF. The DNA read from the CDR3 is TGTGCCAGCTCATCCCTACAGGGGGGAGATCAGCCT.

This clone was counted only a few times. Read coverage stops 3 residues before the CDR3 terminus; the germline J gene supplies the remainder. This sequence joins TRBV29-1 and TRBJ1-2; D remains unclear. Trimming removed 7 bases from V and 3 bases from J, with 12 bases in between. The CDR3 length is 12 residues. Germline CDR1 SQVTM, CDR2 ANQGSEA. The covered CDR3 bases are TGCAGCGGCGCCGGGTCCGACTATGGC. Translated, it gives CSGAGSDYG. The complete CDR3 reads CSGAGSDYGYTF.